The source of this T cell receptor (beta chain) is a study of T cell responses to AZD1222 COVID-19 vaccine (dated by TCRdb to 2020 to 2023). About the full investigation: A total of approximately 250 trial participants underwent TCR sequencing, of whom nearly 210 had received two doses of AZD1222 and some 25 had received two doses of the MenACWY control vaccine. Enrollment into the trials was organized by age into subgroups of 18-55, 56-69 and 70-plus years, and those subgroups contained roughly 150, 30 and 60 TCR-sequenced participants, respectively.

After removal of 6 bases from V and 1 base from J, the junction retains 4 bases not matched to a gene. Per the germline V gene (reference sequence), MNHEY is the CDR1 and SMNVEV is the CDR2. The CDR3 goes from the cysteine to the phenylalanine over 16 residues. The only DNA kept is the CDR3, 48 bases in frame from the first base. Beyond this particular receptor, the publication reports: In the small 56-69-year group, the increase in depth fell short of significance, most likely because of low power. Spike-specific TCR breadth and depth rose significantly after two AZD1222 doses compared with day 0 and with MenACWY recipients. Most participants were white British and females outnumbered males, and the authors suggested that clonal diversity may have been underestimated. Reportedly, close to half of the unique spike-specific TCRs recognized epitopes lying outside the regions that are mutated in the B.1.351 and B.1.1.7 variants. Conclusions about previously exposed vaccinees are limited, since just five or six AZD1222 recipients were seropositive for SARS-CoV-2 at baseline. The vaccine-associated CD4 TCRs covered the entire spike protein, and the dominant responses fell in regions 160-218 and 743-854. Because no day 14 peak-response samples were available, repertoires were characterized only after the peak T cell response.

The CDR3 regions of human TCRbeta chains were analyzed by immunosequencing. In the source study's methods: TCRs in the repertoires were compared against a reference library of SARS-CoV-2-specific TCRs that had been generated with the MIRA antigen-specificity platform. Breadth was defined as the fraction of unique TCRs that were SARS-CoV-2-associated, and depth was defined as the fraction of total T cells that were SARS-CoV-2-associated. Using the MIRA data, each spike-specific TCR was mapped to the spike region that the TCR reacts to and placed in a CD4 or CD8 class. Log10-transformed breadth and depth values were compared by one-way ANOVA with Sidak's multiple comparisons tests. This immuneACCESS table, as held by TCRdb, lists in-frame sequences with V and J called but not all clones. Of the missing ones, under half trace to an unresolved V gene in checked studies; the others have no known cause. D and trimming come from the DNA, and the V and J calls and clone size come from that table. The sample table records fewer than 180,000 clones; approximately 92% of these occur just once. The ten largest clones represent under 4% of the sample.

Note on this clone: The antigen this receptor binds is unknown. The record has no base qualities; no much larger clone is one base away.

The time point label on this specimen signifies: about 28 days (+/-7) after the second vaccine dose. AZD1222 recipients given second doses at about 4 weeks or at about 12 weeks were pooled, since spike-specific TCR depth and breadth were not found to differ between the two schedules. Vaccinee samples came from UK trials COV001 and COV002, including a single-blind randomized controlled phase 2/3 trial of AZD1222 (ChAdOx1 nCoV-19) in healthy adults. For TCRbeta chain sequencing, PBMC samples were collected from trial participants at day 0 and at day 28 after the second dose. The starting material was peripheral blood, obtained 28 days after the second AZD1222 dose. The rearrangement combines TRBV27 with TRBJ2-2; TRBD2 aligns with 11 central bases. This TCR was sampled from an adult who received the AZD1222 COVID-19 vaccine. Here is the DNA: TGTGCCAGCAGAGGACTAGCGGGCTTGAACACCGGGGAGCTGTTTTTT. Translation gives CASRGLAGLNTGELFF.